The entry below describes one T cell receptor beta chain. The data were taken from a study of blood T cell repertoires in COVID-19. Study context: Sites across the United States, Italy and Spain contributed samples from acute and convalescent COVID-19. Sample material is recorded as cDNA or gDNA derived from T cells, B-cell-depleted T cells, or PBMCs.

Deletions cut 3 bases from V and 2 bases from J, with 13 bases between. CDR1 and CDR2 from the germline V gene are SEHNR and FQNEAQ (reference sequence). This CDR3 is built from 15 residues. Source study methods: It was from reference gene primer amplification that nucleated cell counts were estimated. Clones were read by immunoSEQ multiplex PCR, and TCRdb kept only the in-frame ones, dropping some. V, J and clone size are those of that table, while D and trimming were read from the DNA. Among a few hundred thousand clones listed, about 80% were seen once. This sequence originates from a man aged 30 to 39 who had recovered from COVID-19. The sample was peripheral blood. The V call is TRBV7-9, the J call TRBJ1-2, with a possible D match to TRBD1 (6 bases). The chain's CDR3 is CASSLWGGENYGYTF. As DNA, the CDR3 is TGTGCCAGCAGCTTGTGGGGGGGCGAAAACTATGGCTACACCTTC.